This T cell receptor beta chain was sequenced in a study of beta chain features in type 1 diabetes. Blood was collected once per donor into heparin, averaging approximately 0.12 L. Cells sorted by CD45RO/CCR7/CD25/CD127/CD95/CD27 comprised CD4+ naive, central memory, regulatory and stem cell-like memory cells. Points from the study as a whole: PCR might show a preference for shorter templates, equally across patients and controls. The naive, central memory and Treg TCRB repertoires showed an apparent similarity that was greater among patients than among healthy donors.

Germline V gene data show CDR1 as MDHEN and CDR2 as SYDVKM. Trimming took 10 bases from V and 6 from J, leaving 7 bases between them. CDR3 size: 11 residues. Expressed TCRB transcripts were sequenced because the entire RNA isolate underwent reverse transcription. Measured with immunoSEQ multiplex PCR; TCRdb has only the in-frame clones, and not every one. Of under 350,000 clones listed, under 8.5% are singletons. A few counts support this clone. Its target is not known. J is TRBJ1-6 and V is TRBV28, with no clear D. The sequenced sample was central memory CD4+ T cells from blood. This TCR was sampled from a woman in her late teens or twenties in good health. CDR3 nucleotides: TGTGCCACTCAGTCTAATTCACCCCTCCACTTT. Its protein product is CATQSNSPLHF. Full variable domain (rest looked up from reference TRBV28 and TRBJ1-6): DVKVTQSSRYLVKRTGEKVFLECVQDMDHENMFWYRQDPGLGLRLIYFSYDVKMKEKGDIPEGYSVSREKKERFSLILESASTNQTSMYLCATQSNSPLHFGNGTRLTVT.